This T cell receptor beta chain was observed in a study of blood T cell repertoires in COVID-19. Study-level background: Material from acute and convalescent COVID-19 was sourced from the United States, Italy and Spain. Sources were T cells, B-cell-depleted T cells, or PBMCs; the material itself was cDNA or gDNA.

The CDR3 runs to 20 residues. Germline values: CDR1 LGHNA, CDR2 YNFKEQ. V trimming: 1 base; J trimming: 1 base; junction bases outside the gene matches: 17. In the source study's methods: Estimation of nucleated cell counts was performed using reference gene primer amplification. The method was immunoSEQ multiplex PCR; TCRdb's version includes in-frame clones alone and lacks a portion of them. V and J calls and clone size are those listed in that table; D and trimming were worked out from the DNA. The sample lists under 150,000 clones; 85% were seen once. This TCR derives from a human donor in a cohort sampled during active COVID-19. This chain connects TRBV4-2 to TRBJ2-7; TRBD2 matches at 9 bases. The material sequenced was peripheral blood. The CDR3: CASSQGAAIRASGASYEQYF. The CDR3 region has the DNA TGTGCCAGCAGCCAAGGGGCAGCGATCCGGGCTAGCGGGGCGTCCTACGAGCAGTACTTC.